The rows below give T cell receptor beta chains drawn from one sample of a study of CD8+CD57+ T cells in acquired aplastic anemia. In TCRdb, the reads were re-called with MiXCR into one record per CDR3 protein. The table records some 410,000 distinct CDR3 sequences, 65% to 75% of them present only once. Source material: sorted CD4+, CD8+, or CD8+CD57+ T cells (not recorded which) from PBMCs. These receptors came from a human donor in good health, serving as a control. The CDR3 runs from the conserved cysteine through the conserved F or W. The D gene is left open where the match is weak. Some rows mark clone size as missing; the rest say once, few, many or name a class of expanded clone.

j_gene	abundance	len	d_gene	v_gene	CDR3nt	CDR3aa
TRBJ2-5	.	15	TRBD1	TRBV7-2	TGTGCCAGCGGACGACAGGGGGCGTTGGAGACCCAAGATTACTTC	CASGRQGALETQDYF
TRBJ2-7	.	14	TRBD1	TRBV5-1	TGCGCCAGCAGCCTCGACAGGGGGATCTACGAGCAGTACTTC	CASSLDRGIYEQYF
TRBJ2-3	.	15	.	TRBV7-2	TGTGCCAGCAGCTTACAGGGAACTAGCACCGATACGCAGTATTTT	CASSLQGTSTDTQYF
TRBJ1-2	many	13	.	TRBV29-1	TGCAGCGTAACAAAAGACCTAAACTATGGCTACACCTTC	CSVTKDLNYGYTF
TRBJ2-7	many	13	.	TRBV20-1	TGCAGTGCTAGTCTCGGACAGAACTACGAGCAGTACTTC	CSASLGQNYEQYF
TRBJ2-2	few	15	TRBD2	TRBV7-2	TGTGCCAGCAGCTTGATAGCGGGGGTGGACGGGGAGCTGTTTTTT	CASSLIAGVDGELFF
TRBJ1-2	few	13	TRBD1	TRBV25-1	TGTGCCAGCAGTGAATGGGACAGGGATGGCTACACCTTC	CASSEWDRDGYTF
TRBJ1-5	once	15	TRBD1	TRBV7-2	TGTGCCAGCACCCAGGACAGGGGGTTCAATCCGCACCAGCATTTT	CASTQDRGFNPHQHF
TRBJ2-5	few	14	TRBD1	TRBV7-6	TGTGCCAGCAGCCCGGGACAGGGAAGAGAGACCCAGTACTTC	CASSPGQGRETQYF
TRBJ2-6	once	16	.	TRBV14	TGTGCCAGCAGCCAAGACGGGGCCTGGGGCACAGATATCCTGACTTTC	CASSQDGAWGTDILTF
TRBJ1-5	many	14	TRBD1	TRBV30	TGTGCCTGGAGTGTACGACAGGGCTGGCAGCCCCAGCATTTT	CAWSVRQGWQPQHF
TRBJ1-1	.	14	TRBD1	TRBV7-3	TGTGCCAGCAACCGACAGGGGGCAGGCAATGAAGCTTTCTTT	CASNRQGAGNEAFF
TRBJ1-4	many	15	.	TRBV12-3/TRBV12-4	TGTGCCAGCAGACGGGACATCGTCGTTAATGAAAAACTGTTTTTT	CASRRDIVVNEKLFF
TRBJ1-2	many	15	TRBD1	TRBV7-9	TGTGCCAGCAGCTTAGATACCGGCGACAGGGGTGGCTACACCTTC	CASSLDTGDRGGYTF
TRBJ1-6	.	16	.	TRBV7-9	TGTGCCAGCAGCCAGCTTCTGGGAGGGAATAATTCCCACCTCCACTTT	CASSQLLGGNNSHLHF
TRBJ1-3	many	13	.	TRBV7-2	TGTGCCAGCAGCCCTAGCTCTGGAAACACCATATATTTT	CASSPSSGNTIYF
TRBJ2-4	.	15	TRBD1	TRBV7-2	TGTGCCAGCAGCCCCGGACAGGGGGCCGAGAACATTCAGTACTTC	CASSPGQGAENIQYF
TRBJ1-3	many	16	.	TRBV19	TGTGCCAGTAGTCCCCGGCCGCGGTTTTCTGGAAACACCATATATTTT	CASSPRPRFSGNTIYF
TRBJ1-1	many	14	TRBD1	TRBV20-1	TGCAGTGCCGGCCGGACAGGGGGTCGGTCCGAAGCTTTCTTT	CSAGRTGGRSEAFF
TRBJ2-1	many	14	.	TRBV5-4	TGTGCCAGCAGCTTGAGCGCAGGGGGGAATGAGCAGTTCTTC	CASSLSAGGNEQFF
TRBJ1-6	.	13	.	TRBV7-2	TGTGCCAGCAGATTATCCGGGAATGGGCCCCTCCACTTT	CASRLSGNGPLHF
TRBJ2-1	.	16	TRBD1	TRBV12-3/TRBV12-4	TGTGCCAGCACCGGACAGGGACAGGGGGCGGTCAATGAGCAGTTCTTC	CASTGQGQGAVNEQFF
TRBJ2-5	many	10	.	TRBV6-5	TGTGCCAGCAGTGGGGAGACCCAGTACTTC	CASSGETQYF
TRBJ1-5	.	15	TRBD1	TRBV20-1	TGCAGTGCTAGAGATGAGACAGGGGGCGATCAGCCCCAGCATTTT	CSARDETGGDQPQHF
TRBJ2-2	many	14	.	TRBV12-5	TGTGCTAGTGGCCTTAGCGGCGCCACCGGGGAGCTGTTTTTT	CASGLSGATGELFF
TRBJ1-5	many	13	.	TRBV9	TGTGCCAGCAGCGTGCATGGCAATCAGCCCCAGCATTTT	CASSVHGNQPQHF
TRBJ1-2	.	15	TRBD1	TRBV11-2	TGTGCCAGCAGCCGCAACAGGGGGCTTGAGGATGGCTACACCTTC	CASSRNRGLEDGYTF
TRBJ2-2	.	14	.	TRBV7-2	TGTGCCAGCAGCTTAGGAATGGAGACCGGGGAGCTGTTTTTT	CASSLGMETGELFF
TRBJ2-1	.	14	TRBD1	TRBV20-1	TGCAGTGCTACGACCGGGACAGGGGTAGATGAGCAGTTCTTC	CSATTGTGVDEQFF
TRBJ1-5	.	12	.	TRBV19	TGTGCCAGTAGGGGCGGCCTCGGGCCCCAGCATTTT	CASRGGLGPQHF
TRBJ2-7	.	12	.	TRBV7-8	TGTGCCAGCAGCCTGGAGAACTACGAACAGTACTTC	CASSLENYEQYF
TRBJ2-7	.	13	TRBD2	TRBV12-3/TRBV12-4	TGTGCCAGCAGTAGGGCGGGGGACTACGAGCAGTACTTC	CASSRAGDYEQYF
TRBJ2-5	.	14	TRBD1	TRBV5-1	TGTGCCAGCAGCCTCGACAGGGGACCGCAGACCCAGTACTTC	CASSLDRGPQTQYF
TRBJ2-5	.	15	TRBD1	TRBV7-2	TGTGCCAGCAGCCGGGACAGGGGTAGCACTGAGACCCAGTACTTC	CASSRDRGSTETQYF
TRBJ2-2	.	16	.	TRBV2	TGTGCCAGCAGCCGCCGTTGGGGAGTAAACACCGGAGCGTTGTTTTTT	CASSRRWGVNTGALFF
TRBJ2-7	.	12	.	TRBV6-1	TGTGCCAGCAGTGGGGCTCCGGGGGGCACGTACTTC	CASSGAPGGTYF
TRBJ2-3	.	15	.	TRBV20-1	TGCAGTGCTAGAAGCCTGGCGGGGGCCTACGATACGCAGTATTTT	CSARSLAGAYDTQYF
TRBJ2-5	many	13	.	TRBV29-1	TGCAGCGCAAGAGGGACGTCTCAAGAGACCCAGTACTTC	CSARGTSQETQYF
TRBJ1-3	many	13	.	TRBV20-1	TGCAGGGGGACACGGGGGAATCGAAACACCATATATTTT	CRGTRGNRNTIYF
TRBJ1-1	.	15	.	TRBV7-9	TGTGCCAGCAGAGTACCGACAGCGGCGAACACTGAAGCTTTCTTT	CASRVPTAANTEAFF
TRBJ2-1	.	16	TRBD2	TRBV20-1	TGCAGTGCCGTAGCCGCTCTGGGGGGAGGGCAGAATGAGCAGTTCTTC	CSAVAALGGGQNEQFF
TRBJ1-1	.	15	TRBD1	TRBV9	TGTGCCAGCAGCGCCACCGGGACAGGGAACACTGAAGCTTTCTTT	CASSATGTGNTEAFF
TRBJ2-3	once	16	.	TRBV19	TGTGCCAGTTGCTTGGCGCAGGGGCTAGCAGCAGAAGCGTTGTATTTT	CASCLAQGLAAEALYF
TRBJ1-2	once	14	.	TRBV7-9	TGTGCCAGCAGCCCCACCGGGGGTAACTCTGGCCACACCTTC	CASSPTGGNSGHTF
TRBJ2-7	.	13	TRBD1	TRBV7-2	TGTGCCAGCAGCCAGGGGACAGCTTACGAGCAGTACTTC	CASSQGTAYEQYF
TRBJ2-1	.	14	TRBD2	TRBV7-2	TGTGCCAGCAGCTTAATCGGGGGGGAGTTTGCTAACTATTTC	CASSLIGGEFANYF
TRBJ2-7	.	14	.	TRBV2	TGTGCCAGCAGTGGGGGACCAGGAGTCTACGAGCAGTACTTC	CASSGGPGVYEQYF
TRBJ1-1	many	14	.	TRBV12-3/TRBV12-4	TGTGCCAGCACTTTCGGGACTTCATATACTGAAGCTTTCTTT	CASTFGTSYTEAFF
TRBJ2-3	once	16	TRBD2	TRBV12-3/TRBV12-4	TGTGCCAGCAGTTTCGGACTAGCGGGGAACACAGATACGCAGTATTTT	CASSFGLAGNTDTQYF
TRBJ2-6	.	13	.	TRBV5-1	TGCGCCAGCAGCTCCCCCGTGCCGGACGTCCTGACTTTC	CASSSPVPDVLTF
TRBJ2-2	.	14	TRBD2	TRBV7-2	TGTGCCAGCACCGGGGGGGGGGGTACACTGAAGCTGTTTTTT	CASTGGGGTLKLFF
TRBJ2-7	.	17	.	TRBV9	TGTGCCAGCAGCCCCCGGAGGCTAGCGCGAGATACCTACGAGCAGTACTTC	CASSPRRLARDTYEQYF
TRBJ2-7	many	14	.	TRBV6-5	TGTGCCAGCATCTCCCCGGGAAATGCCTACGAGCAGTACTTC	CASISPGNAYEQYF
TRBJ1-1	.	15	TRBD1	TRBV11-2	TGTGCCAGCAGCCCCCAGGACAGGGAGGACACTGAAGCTTTCTTT	CASSPQDREDTEAFF
TRBJ1-1	.	14	.	TRBV7-9	TGTGCCAGCAGATTTAACGGGAATCAGACCCAGCATTTTTTT	CASRFNGNQTQHFF
TRBJ1-2	.	13	.	TRBV9	TGTGCCAGCAGCGTAGACGGGATATATGGCTACACCTTC	CASSVDGIYGYTF
TRBJ2-5	few	15	TRBD1	TRBV25-1	TGTGCCAGCAGTGGGACAGGGGGCAGCGGGGGGACCCAGTACTTC	CASSGTGGSGGTQYF
TRBJ2-7	few	14	TRBD2	TRBV2	TGTGCCAGCACTTGGACCAGCGGGAGTTACGAGCAGCACTTC	CASTWTSGSYEQHF
TRBJ2-3	.	15	TRBD2	TRBV20-1	TGCAGTGCCGCCGACATGACTAGCGGAACAGATACGCAGTATTTT	CSAADMTSGTDTQYF